The entry below describes one T cell receptor (beta chain). The data are from a study of blood T cell repertoires in COVID-19. Study context: Acute and convalescent COVID-19 samples came from the United States, Italy and Spain. T cells, B-cell-depleted T cells, or PBMCs provided the cDNA or gDNA that served as material.

The CDR3 length is 15 residues. CDR1 is MGHRA and CDR2 is YSYEKL in the germline V gene. V shed 4 bases, J shed 4 bases, and the junction held 7 bases outside the gene matches. Methods used by the authors: Cell counts per sample came from amplifying reference gene primers. Produced via immunoSEQ multiplex PCR; TCRdb's table is partial and in-frame only. The DNA gave D and trimming, while V, J and clone size come from that table. The repertoire includes over 30,000 clones, 80% of them detected once, and about 40% sits in the top ten. The V gene is TRBV4-1, the J gene TRBJ2-5; 9 nucleotides agree with TRBD1. This TCR was recovered from an elderly man with active or convalescent COVID-19. Material: peripheral blood. The CDR3 DNA reads TGCGCCAGCAGCCCCTGGGACAGGGACCGAGAGACCCAGTACTTC. This translates into CASSPWDRDRETQYF.